This TCR beta chain was sequenced for a study of T cells in Graves' hyperthyroidism and ophthalmopathy. The source material, RNA transcripts, was used to amplify TCR beta CDR3 regions. Initially, a first-round RT-PCR of the TCR CDR3 employed the HTBI primer set. One entry per CDR3 protein results from TCRdb running MiXCR on the multiplex PCR reads. This table has a few hundred thousand distinct CDR3 sequences, around 13% appearing once. V lost 3 bases to trimming and J lost 4 bases, with 14 bases between them. This CDR3 spans 15 amino acids. CDR1 is ENHRY and CDR2 is SYGVKD in the germline V gene. Many counts were recorded for this clonotype. Patients affected by ophthalmopathy presented a Clinical Activity Score of at least 3, a NOSPECS grade of at least 4, and disease duration below 3 months.

The chain is built from TRBV10-3 and TRBJ2-3, with unresolved D. Sequences were obtained from blood. The source is a woman aged 25 to 45 with Graves' ophthalmopathy. This CDR3 reads CAISDDSVAADTQYF. The CDR3 nucleotides are TGTGCCATCAGTGACGACTCAGTGGCAGCAGATACGCAGTATTTT.